This TCR beta chain came from a study of blood T cell repertoires in COVID-19. Background on the study: The cDNA or gDNA used as material had been derived from T cells, B-cell-depleted T cells, or PBMCs.

This CDR3 spans 13 amino acids. Germline lookup yields CDR1 SGHTA and CDR2 FQGTGA. Trimming cost V 5 bases and J 5 bases; bases outside gene matches: 5. Data came from immunoSEQ multiplex PCR; TCRdb stores just in-frame clones and leaves some out. Of more than 200,000 clones in the sample, around 83% are singletons; the top ten hold 8.6%. The material sequenced was peripheral blood. The clonotype originates from a man in his forties or fifties with active or convalescent COVID-19. The chain is built from TRBV7-3 and TRBJ2-5; the match to TRBD2 covers 7 bases. CDR3: CASSRSGYETQYF. The CDR3 DNA reads TGTGCCAGCAGCCGTAGCGGGTACGAGACCCAGTACTTC.